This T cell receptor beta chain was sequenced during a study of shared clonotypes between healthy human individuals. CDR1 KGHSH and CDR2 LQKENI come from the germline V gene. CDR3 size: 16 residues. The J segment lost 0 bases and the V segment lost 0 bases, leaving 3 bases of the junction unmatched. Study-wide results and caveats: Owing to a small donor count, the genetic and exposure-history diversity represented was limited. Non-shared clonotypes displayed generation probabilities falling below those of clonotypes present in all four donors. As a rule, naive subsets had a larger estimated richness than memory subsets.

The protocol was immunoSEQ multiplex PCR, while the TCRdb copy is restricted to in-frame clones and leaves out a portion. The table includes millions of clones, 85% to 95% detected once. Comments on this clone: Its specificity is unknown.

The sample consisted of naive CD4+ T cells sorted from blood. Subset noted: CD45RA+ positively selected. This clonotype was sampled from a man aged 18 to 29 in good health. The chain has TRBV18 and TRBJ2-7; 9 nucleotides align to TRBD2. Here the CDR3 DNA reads TGTGCCAGCTCACCACCCCTAGCGGGAATCTCCTACGAGCAGTACTTC. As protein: CASSPPLAGISYEQYF.